The 20 T cell receptor beta chains given below trace back to one sample, sequenced in a study of naive CD8 T cells in extremely preterm neonates. Libraries were prepared by immunoSEQ multiplex PCR; TCRdb keeps only in-frame clonotypes and omits some of them. The table has about 5,300 clones, around 97% seen once. Sequenced: naive CD8+ T cells from blood. These receptors all stem from a human donor in good health.

V and J are TRBV4-1 and TRBJ2-1; the match to TRBD2 covers 10 bases. Germline-derived CDR1 and CDR2 are MGHRA and YSYEKL. This CDR3 is built from 17 residues. The V gene end was trimmed by 4 bases and the J gene end by 3 bases; junction bases not matched to a gene: 9. CDR3 amino acids: CASSPSFSSGSYNEQFF. In nucleotides, the CDR3 is TGCGCCAGCAGCCCCAGTTTTTCTAGCGGGAGCTACAATGAGCAGTTCTTC.

This chain's CDR3 is CASSLGFSGGYNEQFF. For the CDR3, the DNA is TGTGCCAGCAGCTTGGGATTTAGCGGGGGGTACAATGAGCAGTTCTTC. The chain employs TRBV5-8 and TRBJ2-1; TRBD2 aligns across 10 bases. Looked up from germline, CDR1 is SGHTS and CDR2 is YDEGEE. V was clipped by 0 bases and J by 4 bases; unmatched bases: 4. This CDR3 region has 16 residues.

This chain uses TRBV5-4 with TRBJ1-2; 7 bases agree with TRBD1. This CDR3 comprises 16 residues. V lost 0 bases, J lost 4 bases, and 9 bases stayed unmatched. Germline V gene sequence: CDR1 SGHNT, CDR2 YYREEE (reference sequence). CDR3 nucleotide sequence: TGTGCCAGCAGCTTGGATGGGCAGGGGGTCGGCTATGGCTACACCTTC. Translated, it gives CASSLDGQGVGYGYTF.

The gene calls are TRBV7-2 and TRBJ2-7; possibly TRBD1 for D (6 bases). V dropped 3 bases and J dropped 2 bases, with 14 bases sitting between them. There are 15 residues in the CDR3. Germline V gene data show CDR1 as SGHTA and CDR2 as FQGNSA. The CDR3 protein is CASSFRDTPPYEQYF. CDR3 nucleotide sequence: TGTGCCAGCAGCTTTCGGGACACCCCCCCCTACGAGCAGTACTTC.

In regard to this clone: The germline gene is not matched at one end of the junction; a read error may be the cause. Other nucleotide sequences from this sample produce the same CDR3. The chain couples TRBV28 to TRBJ1-6; unclear D gene. CDR1 is MDHEN and CDR2 is SYDVKM in the germline V gene. The CDR3 loop spans 16 amino acids. CDR3: CASSLIRASYNSPLHF. The CDR3 DNA follows: TGTGCCAGCAGTTTAATCCGAGCCTCCTATAATTCCCCCCTCCACTTT.

V gene TRBV2 combines with J gene TRBJ2-2; a possible D gene is TRBD2 (5 bases). CDR3 size: 16 residues. Germline CDR1 SNHLY, CDR2 FYNNEI. The V end was cut by 3 bases, the J end by 2 bases, with 13 bases between. CDR3 protein: CASSDTWTGNTGELFF. The CDR3 region has the DNA TGTGCCAGCAGTGACACCTGGACTGGCAACACCGGGGAGCTGTTTTTT.

Remarks on this clone: Other DNA variants within this sample encode the same CDR3. The CDR3 DNA follows: TGTGCCTGGAGTGTATACGGGACTGAAGCTTTCTTT. Amino acids: CAWSVYGTEAFF. This chain uses TRBV30 with TRBJ1-1, with D uncertain. The CDR3 totals 12 residues. CDR1 GTSNPN and CDR2 SVGIG come from the germline V gene (reference sequence). V dropped 0 bases and J dropped 5 bases, with 7 bases sitting between them. The full variable domain, completed using reference TRBV30 and TRBJ1-1, is SQTIHQWPATLVQPVGSPLSLECTVEGTSNPNLYWYRQAAGRGLQLLFYSVGIGQISSEVPQNLSASRPQDRQFILSSKKLLLSDSGFYLCAWSVYGTEAFFGQGTRLTVV.

The gene calls are TRBV2 and TRBJ2-5; 8 bases map to TRBD1. The CDR3 has 18 amino acids. The germline V gene encodes CDR1 SNHLY and CDR2 FYNNEI. Germline trimming cut 4 bases from V and 1 base from J; bases unmatched to any gene: 14. CDR3 amino acids: CASSGYGPTGVLQETQYF. The DNA for the CDR3 is TGTGCCAGCAGTGGTTACGGTCCGACAGGGGTACTCCAAGAGACCCAGTACTTC.

The chain recombines TRBV28 with TRBJ1-2; D not certain. This CDR3 is built from 14 residues. The V gene's germline CDR1 is MDHEN and CDR2 SYDVKM. V lost 6 bases and J 4 bases, leaving 15 bases between the germline ends. CDR3 loop: CASSRGFSIYGYTF. DNA of the CDR3: TGTGCCAGCAGCCGAGGGTTTTCCATCTATGGCTACACCTTC.

The J gene is TRBJ2-5, the V gene TRBV28; 8 bases map to TRBD2. This CDR3 contains 16 residues. In germline, CDR1 is MDHEN, CDR2 SYDVKM. The V segment lost 2 bases and the J segment 2 bases; nucleotides outside the gene matches: 7. The CDR3 region has the DNA TGTGCCAGCAGTTTAGTGGCTAGCGGGTGGCAAGAGACCCAGTACTTC. It yields the protein CASSLVASGWQETQYF.

The rearrangement uses TRBV14 and TRBJ2-1, with TRBD2 matching over 9 bases. The CDR3 is 12 amino acids. The germline CDR1 and CDR2 sequences are SGHDN and FVKESK. V was clipped by 6 bases and J by 15 bases; unmatched bases: 9. CDR3 residues: CASSPGLALLFF. The CDR3 nucleotides are TGTGCCAGCAGTCCTGGACTAGCGCTGTTGTTCTTC.

This chain links TRBV12-5 with TRBJ2-1; 10 nucleotides align to TRBD2. From germline, CDR1 is LGHNT and CDR2 FRNRAP. With 3 bases clipped from V and 3 bases from J, the junction kept 8 bases outside the gene matches. This CDR3 has 17 residues. This chain's CDR3 is CASGFDPRTSGYNEQFF. The CDR3 DNA follows: TGTGCTAGTGGTTTTGACCCAAGGACTAGCGGCTACAATGAGCAGTTCTTC.

This sequence joins TRBV5-1 and TRBJ2-5, with TRBD1 matching 7 bases. The assigned J gene may be wrong: the sequence end matches TRBJ2-7 better. Germline V gene lookup returns CDR1 SGHRS and CDR2 YFSETQ. The CDR3 contains 14 residues. CDR3 protein: CASSLRQGDYEQYF. Here the CDR3 DNA reads TGCGCCAGCAGCTTGCGGCAGGGGGATTACGAGCAGTACTTC.

V is TRBV10-3 and J is TRBJ2-1; tentative D call: TRBD2 (6 bases). The CDR3 is made up of 15 amino acids. The germline CDR1 and CDR2 sequences are ENHRY and SYGVKD. V lost 2 bases, J lost 4 bases, and 12 bases lay in between. The CDR3 DNA reads as TGTGCCATCAGTGAGCCAGTAGCGGATTACAATGAGCAGTTCTTC. It yields the protein CAISEPVADYNEQFF.

The chain combines TRBV9 with TRBJ2-1, with a tentative D call TRBD2 (6 bases). CDR3 size: 15 residues. V lost 0 bases to trimming and J lost 7 bases, with 14 bases between them. Per germline, CDR1 SGDLS and CDR2 YYNGEE. The CDR3 DNA reads TGTGCCAGCAGCGTAGATCCAGGGCGGGGTAATGAGCAGTTCTTC. This sequence encodes CASSVDPGRGNEQFF.

The chain uses TRBV27 and TRBJ2-3; 11 nucleotides align to TRBD2. Trimming removed 5 bases from V and 0 bases from J; junction bases left unmatched: 13. The CDR3 length is 19 residues. Germline-derived CDR1 and CDR2 are MNHEY and SMNVEV (reference sequence). For the CDR3, the DNA is TGTGCCAGCAGTGCATGGGCCGGGACTAGCGGAATAAGCACAGATACGCAGTATTTT. This gives the protein CASSAWAGTSGISTDTQYF.

The rearrangement links TRBV2 to TRBJ1-2, with a tentative D call TRBD1 (6 bases). Trimming pared 2 bases from V and 2 bases from J, leaving 12 bases between. The CDR3 covers 15 residues. Germline values: CDR1 SNHLY, CDR2 FYNNEI. The CDR3 DNA is TGTGCCAGCAGTGAAACAGGGCTAGGGAACTATGGCTACACCTTC. Translation gives CASSETGLGNYGYTF. The full variable domain, rest sourced from reference TRBV2 and TRBJ1-2, is EPEVTQTPSHQVTQMGQEVILRCVPISNHLYFYWYRQILGQKVEFLVSFYNNEISEKSEIFDDQFSVERPDGSNFTLKIRSTKLEDSAMYFCASSETGLGNYGYTFGSGTRLTVV.

This rearrangement joins TRBV29-1 to TRBJ1-1, with 7 bases lining up with TRBD1. This CDR3 region has 14 residues. J lost 5 bases, V lost 3 bases, and 9 bases had no gene match. Germline V CDR1 and CDR2: SQVTM, ANQGSEA. Written as DNA, the CDR3 is TGCAGCGTTGATGTAGGGGGCATGGGGACTGAAGCTTTCTTT. It specifies CSVDVGGMGTEAFF. Combining the CDR3 with reference TRBV29-1 and TRBJ1-1 gives the whole variable domain SAVISQKPSRDICQRGTSLTIQCQVDSQVTMMFWYRQQPGQSLTLIATANQGSEATYESGFVIDKFPISRPNLTFSTLTVSNMSPEDSSIYLCSVDVGGMGTEAFFGQGTRLTVV.

The sample holds a few counts of this clone. The chain uses TRBV18 and TRBJ1-6, with 8 bases aligning to TRBD1. J was trimmed by 6 bases and V by 9 bases; bases with no gene match: 7. Germline-derived CDR1 and CDR2 are KGHSH and LQKENI. The CDR3 runs to 14 residues. CDR3 protein: CASHQDRANSPLHF. CDR3 DNA sequence: TGTGCCAGTCACCAGGACAGGGCTAATTCACCCCTCCACTTT.

CDR3 coding DNA: TGCGCCAGCAGCCAAGAGGGCGGACAGGGCTTCAATACCTACGAGCAGTACTTC. Residues: CASSQEGGQGFNTYEQYF. This rearrangement joins TRBV4-1 to TRBJ2-7; 8 bases line up with TRBD1. Germline values: CDR1 MGHRA, CDR2 YSYEKL. The CDR3 runs to 18 residues. Unmatched junction bases numbered 12, after V lost 0 bases and J lost 2 bases.